The next 30 T cell receptor beta chains were all read from a single sample in a study of blood T cell repertoires in COVID-19. Assay used: immunoSEQ multiplex PCR; TCRdb lists only in-frame clones, some missing. The sample yields hundreds of thousands of clones, about 81% seen once. The specimen sequenced was PBMCs or T cells enriched from blood (not recorded which). These receptors were taken from a man aged 25-40 years with acute COVID-19.

This chain joins TRBV9 and TRBJ1-6; possible D gene TRBD1, 5 bases. V lost 5 bases, J lost 7 bases, and 16 bases lay in between. Per germline, CDR1 SGDLS and CDR2 YYNGEE. This CDR3 has 15 amino acids. The CDR3 loop reads CASRRTGLDNSPLHF. The CDR3 nucleotides are TGTGCCAGCAGAAGAACGGGACTCGACAATTCACCCCTCCACTTT.

In the case of this clone: The sample has other DNA sequences that encode this CDR3 too. The rearrangement links TRBV24-1 to TRBJ1-2; D unclear. Trimming took 6 bases from V and 1 from J, leaving 5 bases between them. CDR3 length equals 12 residues. The germline V gene encodes CDR1 KGHDR and CDR2 SFDVKD. In nucleotides, the CDR3 is TGTGCCACCAGTCCCAGTAACTATGGCTACACCTTC. Translation gives CATSPSNYGYTF.

The table lists this clone with a few counts. The chain links TRBV6-1 to TRBJ1-4; the D is unclear. The CDR3 has 12 residues. Trimming removed 2 bases from V and 7 bases from J, with 5 bases in between. Looked up from germline, CDR1 is MNHNS and CDR2 is SASEGT. CDR3 sequence reads: CASSELPEKLFF. CDR3 DNA: TGTGCCAGCAGTGAACTACCTGAAAAACTGTTTTTT.

V and J are TRBV6-5 and TRBJ1-1; D might be TRBD1 (6 bases). The CDR3 totals 14 residues. V lost 4 bases and J 2 bases, leaving 11 bases between the germline ends. Germline V gene lookup returns CDR1 MNHEY and CDR2 SVGAGI. The CDR3 is CASSSTGHNTEAFF. CDR3 bases: TGTGCCAGCAGTTCCACGGGACACAACACTGAAGCTTTCTTT.

J is TRBJ1-1 and V is TRBV3-1 (or the pseudogene TRBV3-2), with 10 bases matching TRBD1. V was pared by 3 bases and J by 5 bases, with 6 bases of the junction left unmatched. The CDR3 extends over 15 amino acids. Germline CDR1 LGHDT, CDR2 YNNKEL (reference sequence). For the CDR3, the DNA is TGTGCCAGCAGCCACGGAGGACAGGGGGAAACTGAAGCTTTCTTT. It translates to CASSHGGQGETEAFF.

For the CDR3, the DNA is TGTGCCAGCCCCAGGGTCTACGAGCAGTACGTC. Translated: CASPRVYEQYV. The J gene is TRBJ2-7, the V gene TRBV19; a weak D match, TRBD1 (5 bases). With 9 bases removed from V and 3 bases from J, the gap between germline ends came to 9 bases. The CDR3 covers 11 residues. The germline V gene encodes CDR1 LNHDA and CDR2 SQIVND (reference sequence).

The chain uses TRBV9 and TRBJ1-4; TRBD1 might be the D (6 bases). Germline assignment: CDR1 SGDLS and CDR2 YYNGEE. The V gene lost 3 bases and the J gene lost 4 bases, with 13 bases spanning the gap. There are 15 residues in the CDR3. This CDR3 reads CASSALQGINEKLFF. The CDR3 DNA reads TGTGCCAGCAGCGCCCTACAGGGAATTAATGAAAAACTGTTTTTT.

V is TRBV25-1 and J is TRBJ1-5; D is possibly TRBD1 (5 bases). Trimming shortened V by 7 bases and J by 5 bases, and 9 bases separated the two germline ends. This CDR3 has 12 amino acids. Germline CDR1 and CDR2: MGHDK and SYGVNS. This chain's CDR3 is CASNVGDQPQHF. CDR3 nucleotides: TGTGCCAGCAACGTAGGGGATCAGCCCCAGCATTTT.

This clone was observed a few times. The chain is built from TRBV28 and TRBJ1-5, with D unresolved. Germline CDR1 is MDHEN and CDR2 is SYDVKM. The V end was cut by 2 bases, the J end by 3 bases, with 8 bases between. The CDR3 is made up of 14 amino acids. The CDR3 reads CASSLVVPNQPQHF. In nucleotides, the CDR3 is TGTGCCAGCAGTTTAGTAGTCCCCAATCAGCCCCAGCATTTT.

The gene calls are TRBV18 and TRBJ1-2, with D unresolved. CDR1 is KGHSH, CDR2 LQKENI, per germline. V lost 5 bases to trimming and J lost 7 bases, with 14 bases between them. This CDR3 region has 13 residues. The CDR3: CASSEKRISGYTF. CDR3 in DNA: TGTGCCAGCTCAGAAAAGAGGATCTCTGGCTACACCTTC.

This rearrangement joins TRBV24-1 to TRBJ2-3; no clear D gene. This CDR3 has 13 residues. V lost 3 bases and J 6 bases, leaving 9 bases between the germline ends. Germline V gene data show CDR1 as KGHDR and CDR2 as SFDVKD. The CDR3 DNA sequence: TGTGCCACCAGTGATGACTGGGTTGATACGCAGTATTTT. It translates to CATSDDWVDTQYF.

This clone has ten or more counts. This chain connects TRBV11-3 to TRBJ2-1; 10 bases line up with TRBD1. This CDR3 is built from 13 residues. The germline gives CDR1 SGHNT, CDR2 YENEEA. The ends lost 6 bases at V and 5 bases at J; junction bases unmatched: 1. The CDR3 DNA follows: TGTGCCAGCAGGGGACAGGGGAACAATGAGCAGTTCTTC. Translation gives CASRGQGNNEQFF.

V is TRBV7-9 and J is TRBJ1-2, with 9 nucleotides matching TRBD1. V shed 5 bases, J shed 8 bases, and the junction held 18 bases outside the gene matches. The germline CDR1 and CDR2 sequences are SEHNR and FQNEAQ (reference sequence). The CDR3 sequence is 17 residues long. CDR3 sequence (DNA): TGTGCCAGCAGCAATAACAACCCGGGACAGGGATTGAGAGGCTACACCTTC. Its protein product is CASSNNNPGQGLRGYTF.

The V and J genes are TRBV5-4 and TRBJ1-1; a weak D match, TRBD1 (5 bases). Trimming cost V 1 base and J 5 bases, with 15 bases left between them. The CDR3 runs 15 residues. Per the germline V gene, CDR1 is SGHNT and CDR2 is YYREEE (reference sequence). The CDR3, as DNA: TGTGCCAGCAGCTTGATTCGGGGGGAGGGAACTGAAGCTTTCTTT. Translating it yields CASSLIRGEGTEAFF.

This clone was seen a few times. V and J are TRBV5-4 and TRBJ1-4; 9 bases are shared with TRBD1. This CDR3 spans 16 amino acids. Per germline, CDR1 SGHNT and CDR2 YYREEE (reference sequence). V shed 4 bases, J shed 7 bases, and the junction held 11 bases outside the gene matches. CDR3 residues: CASSNPGQGGSEKLFF. The CDR3 coding sequence is TGTGCCAGCAGCAACCCGGGACAGGGAGGGAGTGAAAAACTGTTTTTT.

The V call is TRBV5-1, the J call TRBJ2-5; D possibly corresponds to TRBD1 (5 bases). Looked up from germline, CDR1 is SGHRS and CDR2 is YFSETQ. Trimming removed 0 bases from V and 3 bases from J, with 6 bases in between. The CDR3 spans 13 residues. The CDR3 DNA is TGCGCCAGCAGCTTGGGACAGAAAGAGACCCAGTACTTC. Translation gives CASSLGQKETQYF.

The genes are TRBV11-3 and TRBJ1-1; TRBD1 agrees at 8 bases. The CDR3 extends over 15 amino acids. Germline V CDR1 and CDR2: SGHNT, YENEEA. Trimming at V came to 0 bases and at J to 3 bases, leaving 3 bases not matched to a gene. Written as DNA, the CDR3 is TGTGCCAGCAGCTTAGAGCCAGGGGGCCACACTGAAGCTTTCTTT. It specifies CASSLEPGGHTEAFF.

CDR3 sequence: CASSGLAGAVETQYF. CDR3 nucleotide sequence: TGTGCCAGTAGCGGACTAGCGGGAGCGGTAGAGACCCAGTACTTC. The chain carries TRBV19 and TRBJ2-5; the match to TRBD2 covers 13 bases. The CDR3 has 15 amino acids. Germline CDR1 LNHDA, CDR2 SQIVND (reference sequence). Trimming at V came to 6 bases and at J to 4 bases, leaving 5 bases not matched to a gene. Full variable domain (outside the CDR3, taken from reference TRBV19 and TRBJ2-5): DGGITQSPKYLFRKEGQNVTLSCEQNLNHDAMYWYRQDPGQGLRLIYYSQIVNDFQKGDIAEGYSVSREKKESFPLTVTSAQKNPTAFYLCASSGLAGAVETQYFGPGTRLLVL.

The chain links TRBV6-5 to TRBJ1-6, with TRBD1 identical over 8 bases. The V gene's germline CDR1 is MNHEY and CDR2 SVGAGI. Trimming took 7 bases from V and 9 from J; bases not matched to a gene: 11. This CDR3 is built from 15 residues. CDR3: CASTSRDRNRSPLHF. CDR3 coding DNA: TGTGCCAGCACGTCCCGGGACAGGAACCGTTCACCCCTCCACTTT.

In this sample, this clone turned up once. This chain uses TRBV6-2 or TRBV6-3 with TRBJ1-4; no firm D call. Germline lookup yields CDR1 MNHEY and CDR2 SVGEGT. The CDR3 totals 14 residues. The V end lost 2 bases, the J end lost 5 bases, and 9 bases lay between the germline ends. CDR3 in DNA: TGTGCCAGCAGTTACGCGGGAAAGAATGAAAAACTGTTTTTT. The encoded protein is CASSYAGKNEKLFF.

The chain joins TRBV6-6 to TRBJ2-1; 7 bases match TRBD2. Trimming at V came to 4 bases and at J to 6 bases, leaving 9 bases not matched to a gene. This CDR3 has 15 amino acids. Germline CDR1 MNHNY, CDR2 SVGAGI (reference sequence). The CDR3 DNA reads as TGTGCCAGCAGTTCCTCTGGGAGGGCCAGCAATGAGCAGTTCTTC. Its protein product is CASSSSGRASNEQFF.

The chain recombines TRBV6-5 with TRBJ2-7; 10 bases are shared with TRBD1. V trimming: 9 bases; J trimming: 0 bases; junction bases outside the gene matches: 5. CDR1 and CDR2 from the germline V gene are MNHEY and SVGAGI. The CDR3 consists of 14 residues. The CDR3 spells CASLDRGASYEQYV. The DNA of the CDR3 is TGTGCCAGTTTGGACAGGGGGGCCTCCTACGAGCAGTACGTC.

CDR3 protein: CASSRDIRANTEAFF. CDR3 in DNA: TGTGCCAGCAGCAGGGACATTCGGGCCAACACTGAAGCTTTCTTT. The gene calls are TRBV6-2 or TRBV6-3 and TRBJ1-1; possible D gene TRBD1, 6 bases. The CDR3 is made up of 15 amino acids. CDR1 and CDR2 from the germline V gene are MNHEY and SVGEGT. V lost 6 bases and J lost 2, with 16 bases in between.

The chain combines TRBV5-8 with TRBJ2-3; 10 bases match TRBD2. CDR3 length: 15 residues. The V segment lost 2 bases and the J segment 4 bases; nucleotides outside the gene matches: 4. Germline V lookup: CDR1 SGHTS, CDR2 YDEGEE. The CDR3 loop reads CASSFLAGVSDTQYF. As DNA, the CDR3 is TGTGCCAGCAGCTTTCTAGCGGGAGTGTCAGATACGCAGTATTTT.

This sequence joins TRBV11-3 and TRBJ2-3, with TRBD2 matching 7 bases. V lost 1 base, J lost 4 bases, and 2 bases stayed unmatched. Germline CDR1 is SGHNT and CDR2 is YENEEA. This CDR3 is 14 amino acids long. The CDR3 sequence: CASSLGAGADTQYF. For the CDR3, the DNA is TGTGCCAGCAGCTTAGGCGCGGGGGCAGATACGCAGTATTTT.

The rearrangement uses TRBV7-8 and TRBJ1-1; 10 nucleotides align to TRBD1. There are 18 residues in the CDR3. The germline CDR1 and CDR2 sequences are SGHVS and FQNEAQ. The trim removed 5 bases at V and 1 base at J, leaving 13 bases unmatched. Here the CDR3 DNA reads TGTGCCAGCAGCCAAACCTGGACAGGGGGTGAGGGGAACACTGAAGCTTTCTTT. Translating gives CASSQTWTGGEGNTEAFF.

The rearrangement links TRBV24-1 to TRBJ2-2; D ambiguous. The CDR3 length is 15 residues. CDR1 and CDR2 (germline): KGHDR, SFDVKD. V was trimmed by 12 bases and J by 0 bases, leaving 16 bases between them. CDR3 coding DNA: TGTGCCGCGCAAAGCGTTTACGCGAACACCGGGGAGCTGTTTTTT. It codes for CAAQSVYANTGELFF.

The chain employs TRBV2 and TRBJ1-1; 7 nucleotides align to TRBD1. The CDR3 runs to 15 residues. Germline V gives CDR1 SNHLY, CDR2 FYNNEI. J lost 2 bases, V lost 4 bases, and 7 bases had no gene match. The CDR3 DNA sequence: TGTGCCAGCAGTGCCCCGACAGGGCTAAACACTGAAGCTTTCTTT. It is translated as CASSAPTGLNTEAFF.

The chain employs TRBV2 and TRBJ1-1; no clear D gene. Trimming left V 8 bases short and J 4 bases short, with 17 bases between. The germline V gene has CDR1 SNHLY and CDR2 FYNNEI. This CDR3 is 14 amino acids long. The CDR3 region is CASGWGGGRTEAFF. The CDR3 DNA sequence: TGTGCCAGCGGTTGGGGAGGAGGGCGCACTGAAGCTTTCTTT.

The chain joins TRBV30 to TRBJ2-1; 9 bases fit TRBD1. Germline CDR1 is GTSNPN and CDR2 is SVGIG (reference sequence). V was clipped by 0 bases and J by 0 bases; unmatched bases: 9. This CDR3 has 18 amino acids. CDR3 sequence: CAWSVRQGGGGSYNEQFF. The CDR3 region has the DNA TGTGCCTGGAGTGTACGACAGGGGGGCGGTGGCTCCTACAATGAGCAGTTCTTC.